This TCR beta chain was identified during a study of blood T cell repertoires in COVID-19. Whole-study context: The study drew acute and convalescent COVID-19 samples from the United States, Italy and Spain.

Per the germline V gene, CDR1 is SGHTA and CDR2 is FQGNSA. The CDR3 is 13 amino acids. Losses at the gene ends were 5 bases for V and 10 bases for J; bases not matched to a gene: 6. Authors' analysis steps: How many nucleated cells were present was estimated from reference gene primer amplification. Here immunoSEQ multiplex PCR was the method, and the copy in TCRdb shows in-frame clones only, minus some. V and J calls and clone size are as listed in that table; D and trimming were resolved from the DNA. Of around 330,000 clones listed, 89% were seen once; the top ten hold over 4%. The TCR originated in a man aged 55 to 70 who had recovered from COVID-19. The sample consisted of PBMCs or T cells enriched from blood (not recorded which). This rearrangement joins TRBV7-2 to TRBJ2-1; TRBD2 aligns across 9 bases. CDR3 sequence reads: CASSPVAGVEQFF. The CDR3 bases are TGTGCCAGCAGCCCAGTAGCGGGAGTAGAGCAGTTCTTC.